This TCR beta chain was sequenced during a study of blood T cell repertoires in COVID-19. Study context: The cDNA or gDNA used as material had been derived from T cells, B-cell-depleted T cells, or PBMCs.

This clone was seen a few times. The ends lost 8 bases at V and 8 bases at J; junction bases unmatched: 7. Germline assignment: CDR1 SGHDN and CDR2 FVKESK. This CDR3 is built from 13 residues. Methods used by the authors: The authors estimated nucleated cell counts from reference gene primer amplification. The protocol was immunoSEQ multiplex PCR, while the TCRdb copy is restricted to in-frame clones and leaves out a portion. That table supplies the V and J calls and clone size; D and trimming were determined from the DNA. The sample consists of about 80,000 clones, 65% to 90% of them appearing once. This rearrangement joins TRBV14 to TRBJ2-3, with 10 bases lining up with TRBD1. The clonotype originates from a man aged 50-60 years with COVID-19, enrolled during active disease. The source material was peripheral blood. CDR3 in amino acids: CASGRQGAPTQYF. The CDR3 DNA reads as TGTGCCAGCGGTAGACAGGGGGCGCCTACGCAGTATTTT.